A selection of T cell receptor beta chains follows, all from one sample in a study of blood T cell repertoires in COVID-19. Profiled with immunoSEQ multiplex PCR; TCRdb holds only in-frame clones, not every one. The repertoire has a few hundred thousand clones, roughly 91% of them found once; the top ten carry 1.2%. The sample consisted of PBMCs or T cells enriched from blood (not recorded which). These receptors originate from a woman between 18 and 29 years old who had recovered from COVID-19. CDR3s include the opening cysteine and the closing phenylalanine or tryptophan. D genes are given only for firm matches. Clone size is shown for a subset of rows, as once, few, many or a class of expanded clone.

abundance	v_gene	j_gene	d_gene	CDR3aa	CDR3nt
-	TRBV5-1	TRBJ2-7	-	CASSLTNSYEQYF	TGCGCCAGCAGCTTGACAAACTCCTACGAGCAGTACTTC
-	TRBV29-1	TRBJ1-1	TRBD1	CSIDVEDRHEAFF	TGCAGCATAGACGTTGAGGACAGGCATGAAGCTTTCTTT
once	TRBV2	TRBJ1-1	TRBD1	CASSQLTGVAEAFF	TGTGCCAGCAGCCAGCTTACAGGGGTGGCTGAAGCTTTCTTT
-	TRBV18	TRBJ1-3	-	CASSPLPTGRSGNTIYF	TGTGCCAGCTCTCCCCTACCGACAGGCCGCTCTGGAAACACCATATATTTT
-	TRBV7-9	TRBJ2-3	-	CASSLAGGRADTQYF	TGTGCCAGCAGCTTAGCGGGGGGGCGGGCAGATACGCAGTATTTT
-	TRBV6-2/TRBV6-3	TRBJ2-7	TRBD2	CASSYGLAGYEQYF	TGTGCCAGCAGTTACGGACTAGCGGGCTACGAGCAGTACTTC
-	TRBV6-4	TRBJ1-1	-	CASSDGGGSRTEAFF	TGTGCCAGCAGTGACGGGGGGGGTAGCCGCACTGAAGCTTTCTTT
-	TRBV5-4	TRBJ1-3	-	CASSSQGDTIYF	TGTGCCAGCAGCTCTCAAGGGGACACCATATATTTT
-	TRBV9	TRBJ1-4	-	CASSVSGQTNEKLFF	TGTGCCAGCAGCGTAAGCGGACAGACTAATGAAAAACTGTTTTTT
-	TRBV4-3	TRBJ2-1	TRBD2	CASSQDLRTSGDNEQFF	TGCGCCAGCAGCCAAGATCTGAGGACTAGCGGAGACAATGAGCAGTTCTTC
-	TRBV7-9	TRBJ1-5	TRBD1	CASSRGQGWNQPQHF	TGTGCCAGCAGCCGCGGACAGGGTTGGAATCAGCCCCAGCATTTT
-	TRBV11-2	TRBJ2-7	TRBD1	CASSFSAGGVYEQYF	TGTGCCAGCAGCTTTTCGGCAGGGGGCGTTTACGAGCAGTACTTC
-	TRBV10-2	TRBJ1-1	-	CASSAGLRVWTEAFF	TGCGCCAGCAGTGCAGGGTTAAGGGTTTGGACTGAAGCTTTCTTT
-	TRBV6-1	TRBJ1-5	TRBD1	CASSAHPLAGGRQPQHF	TGTGCCAGCAGTGCGCATCCTCTTGCAGGGGGTAGGCAGCCCCAGCATTTT
-	TRBV7-2	TRBJ1-2	-	CASSWGLRGYTF	TGTGCCAGCAGCTGGGGACTACGCGGCTACACCTTC
-	TRBV10-3	TRBJ1-5	-	CAISVGWEQPQHF	TGTGCCATCAGTGTCGGGTGGGAGCAGCCCCAGCATTTT
once	TRBV5-1	TRBJ1-2	TRBD1	CASSPDRGAYGYTF	TGCGCCAGCAGCCCTGACAGGGGCGCCTATGGCTACACCTTC
-	TRBV9	TRBJ1-1	-	CASSVDGSGTEAFF	TGTGCCAGCAGCGTAGACGGGAGCGGCACTGAAGCTTTCTTT
-	TRBV5-1	TRBJ2-2	TRBD1	CATQGQYTGELFF	TGCGCCACGCAGGGACAGTACACCGGGGAGCTGTTTTTT
once	TRBV7-9	TRBJ1-4	-	CASSRGVELFF	TGTGCCAGCAGCCGGGGGGTGGAACTGTTTTTT
-	TRBV7-6	TRBJ1-6	TRBD1	CASSPRTGFADSPLHF	TGTGCCAGCAGCCCAAGGACAGGGTTCGCGGATTCACCCCTCCACTTT
-	TRBV6-1	TRBJ1-4	TRBD1	CASSEFVTGENEKLFF	TGTGCCAGCAGTGAATTCGTGACAGGGGAGAACGAAAAACTGTTTTTT
-	TRBV7-9	TRBJ2-2	TRBD2	CASSQGGGHTGELFF	TGTGCCAGCAGTCAAGGCGGGGGTCATACCGGGGAGCTGTTTTTT
-	TRBV23-1	TRBJ1-2	-	CASSQSTARAGDMIYGYTF	TGCGCCAGCAGTCAATCAACGGCGAGGGCGGGAGATATGATCTATGGCTACACCTTC
-	TRBV5-4	TRBJ2-7	-	CASSTSYEQYF	TGTGCCAGCAGCACCAGCTACGAGCAGTACTTC
once	TRBV7-9	TRBJ2-7	-	CASSRRAETYEQYF	TGTGCCAGCAGCCGGCGGGCGGAGACCTACGAGCAGTACTTC
-	TRBV13	TRBJ1-1	TRBD1	CASSAYRTGENTEAFF	TGTGCCAGCAGCGCCTACAGGACAGGGGAGAACACTGAAGCTTTCTTT
-	TRBV7-9	TRBJ2-7	TRBD1	CASSHRDRVNEQYF	TGTGCCAGCAGCCACCGGGACAGGGTTAACGAGCAGTACTTC
-	TRBV4-2	TRBJ1-5	-	CASSLETGLNQPQHF	TGTGCCAGCAGCTTAGAGACAGGCCTCAATCAGCCCCAGCATTTT
-	TRBV4-3	TRBJ2-2	-	CASSSGHYTGELFF	TGCGCCAGCAGCTCCGGTCACTACACCGGGGAGCTGTTTTTT
-	TRBV7-9	TRBJ1-1	-	CASSLGGLYNTEAFF	TGTGCCAGCAGCTTAGGGGGCCTCTATAACACTGAAGCTTTCTTT
-	TRBV5-1	TRBJ2-1	TRBD1	CASSFSQGVDEQFF	TGCGCCAGCAGCTTCTCACAGGGGGTGGATGAGCAGTTCTTC
-	TRBV15	TRBJ1-5	TRBD1	CATSEGNRGHGQPQHF	TGTGCCACCAGCGAGGGGAACAGGGGGCATGGTCAGCCCCAGCATTTT
-	TRBV4-2	TRBJ2-7	-	CASSQELGEQYF	TGTGCCAGCAGCCAAGAACTCGGCGAGCAGTACTTC
few	TRBV5-3	TRBJ2-1	TRBD2	CARSFTYTGLAMSYNEQFF	TGTGCCAGAAGCTTTACCTACACAGGACTAGCGATGTCCTACAATGAGCAGTTCTTC
-	TRBV7-9	TRBJ1-4	-	CASVTDGHSSTNEKLFF	TGTGCCAGCGTAACCGACGGCCACAGCTCAACTAATGAAAAACTGTTTTTT
once	TRBV24-1	TRBJ2-1	-	CATSERGIYNEQFF	TGTGCCACCAGTGAGAGGGGGATCTACAATGAGCAGTTCTTC
-	TRBV6-2/TRBV6-3	TRBJ1-1	-	CASSFGLNTEAFF	TGTGCCAGCAGTTTTGGGCTGAACACTGAAGCTTTCTTT
-	TRBV9	TRBJ2-5	TRBD2	CASSDDMRGYGETQYF	TGTGCCAGCAGCGACGACATGCGGGGGTATGGGGAGACCCAGTACTTC
-	TRBV27	TRBJ2-6	-	CASSLSFGAQSGANVLTF	TGTGCCAGCAGTTTAAGTTTTGGGGCGCAGTCTGGGGCCAACGTCCTGACTTTC
-	TRBV30	TRBJ2-1	TRBD1	CAWSPGTGAYNEQFF	TGTGCCTGGAGCCCCGGGACAGGGGCCTACAATGAGCAGTTCTTC